Listed below are T cell receptor beta chains from one sample, sequenced in a study of graft-versus-host responses after intestinal transplantation. Measured with immunoSEQ multiplex PCR; TCRdb has only the in-frame clones, and not every one. The repertoire holds about 40,000 clones, with about 90% as singletons. The starting material was PBMCs, obtained roughly 300 days after intestinal transplant. These receptors were taken from a human patient who received an intestinal transplant, so some T cells may come from the graft donor. Both conserved end residues are part of each CDR3. D genes are given only for firm matches. Clone size is stated in some rows and not others, as once, few, many or a class when expanded.

>-|TRBJ2-1|-|TRBV11-2
CASSLAAYNEQFF
TGTGCCAGCAGCTTAGCCGCCTATAATGAGCAGTTCTTC
>TRBD1|TRBJ2-7|-|TRBV2
CASSVLFGTVGYEQYF
TGTGCCAGCAGTGTCCTTTTCGGGACAGTAGGCTACGAGCAGTACTTC
>-|TRBJ2-2|once|TRBV2
CASSAAGPGELFF
TGTGCCAGCAGTGCCGCGGGGCCCGGGGAGCTGTTTTTT
>TRBD1|TRBJ1-5|-|TRBV10-2
CASSESKNTGVQPQHF
TGCGCCAGCAGTGAGTCGAAGAATACAGGGGTCCAGCCCCAGCATTTT
>TRBD2|TRBJ2-3|-|TRBV9
CASSVEPGLATDTQYF
TGTGCCAGCAGCGTTGAACCGGGACTAGCCACAGATACGCAGTATTTT
>-|TRBJ1-5|-|TRBV28
CASIRGTQNQPQHF
TGTGCCAGCATTAGGGGGACTCAGAATCAGCCCCAGCATTTT
>TRBD1|TRBJ1-5|-|TRBV4-1
CASSHTGGTVNQPQHF
TGCGCCAGCAGCCATACCGGAGGGACAGTCAATCAGCCCCAGCATTTT
>-|TRBJ2-7|-|TRBV6-1
CATHGLALTYEQYF
TGTGCCACCCACGGGCTAGCGTTAACCTACGAGCAGTACTTC
>-|TRBJ1-3|-|TRBV6-5
CASSPTGLGNTIYF
TGTGCCAGCAGTCCAACAGGGTTGGGAAACACCATATATTTT
>TRBD1|TRBJ1-5|-|TRBV6-5
CASRGQGRQPQHF
TGTGCCAGCAGGGGACAGGGGCGGCAGCCCCAGCATTTT
>-|TRBJ1-6|-|TRBV6-5
CASSPDSSYNSPLHF
TGTGCCAGCAGTCCCGACAGCTCCTATAATTCACCCCTCCACTTT
>-|TRBJ1-4|-|TRBV28
CAGSSSRVSDNEKLFF
TGTGCCGGCAGTTCGTCCAGGGTTTCGGATAATGAAAAACTGTTTTTT
>-|TRBJ2-7|-|TRBV14
CASSQEWGAYEQYF
TGTGCCAGCAGCCAAGAGTGGGGGGCCTACGAGCAGTACTTC
>TRBD2|TRBJ2-3|-|TRBV13
CASSLGPTSGTDTQYF
TGTGCCAGCAGCTTAGGGCCGACTAGCGGCACAGATACGCAGTATTTT
>-|TRBJ1-6|-|TRBV6-1
CASRNQGGGSPLHF
TGTGCCAGCAGGAACCAGGGAGGCGGTTCACCCCTCCACTTT
>-|TRBJ2-4|-|TRBV5-1
CASSTGLFPQNIQYF
TGCGCCAGCAGCACGGGGTTGTTTCCCCAAAACATTCAGTACTTC
>TRBD1|TRBJ2-7|-|TRBV6-5
CASSYSGTGGDEQYF
TGTGCCAGCAGTTACTCAGGGACAGGGGGCGACGAGCAGTACTTC
>TRBD1|TRBJ2-7|-|TRBV29-1
CSVGRDRGQEQYF
TGCAGCGTTGGCCGGGACAGGGGGCAAGAGCAGTACTTC
>TRBD1|TRBJ1-5|-|TRBV15
CATSRARDRGNQPQHF
TGTGCCACCAGCAGAGCCCGGGACAGGGGTAATCAGCCCCAGCATTTT
>TRBD1|TRBJ1-2|-|TRBV4-1
CASSQGTGLEGYGYTF
TGCGCCAGCAGCCAAGGGACAGGGCTTGAGGGCTATGGCTACACCTTC
>-|TRBJ2-2|-|TRBV6-1
CASRDTATGELFF
TGTGCCAGCAGAGATACAGCCACCGGGGAGCTGTTTTTT
>-|TRBJ2-1|-|TRBV6-5
CASSYSASWNEQFF
TGTGCCAGCAGTTACTCGGCTAGCTGGAATGAGCAGTTCTTC
>TRBD1|TRBJ1-2|-|TRBV7-2
CASSLSTGTNYGYTF
TGTGCCAGCAGCTTATCGACAGGGACTAACTATGGCTACACCTTC
>-|TRBJ1-3|-|TRBV6-1
CASSEVGSSGNTIYF
TGTGCCAGCAGTGAAGTTGGGAGCTCTGGAAACACCATATATTTT